Listed below are T cell receptor beta chains from one sample, sequenced in a study of TIL therapy for anti-PD-1-resistant metastatic lung cancer. Clones were sequenced by immunoSEQ multiplex PCR, and TCRdb holds only the in-frame ones, with some missing. The table has approximately 50,000 clones, approximately 80% seen once; the top ten hold about 2.8%. Source: blood, taken at baseline. These receptors came from a person between 25 and 80 years old with non-small cell lung cancer. Both conserved end residues are trimmed from each CDR3. Fields, in order: V gene, clone size, CDR3 protein. Clone size is not always given. Where it is, it says once, few, many or a class for expanded clones.

v_gene: TRBV9
abundance: once
CDR3aa: ASSVVSTTGELF

v_gene: TRBV30
abundance: .
CDR3aa: AWNQGQNQPQH

v_gene: TRBV29-1
abundance: .
CDR3aa: SATGRAAYEQF

v_gene: TRBV6-4
abundance: .
CDR3aa: ASSEYPGPSTDTQY

v_gene: TRBV2
abundance: .
CDR3aa: ASSRGDRPSQY

v_gene: TRBV4-1
abundance: .
CDR3aa: ASSQAPGQPYEKLF

v_gene: TRBV27
abundance: .
CDR3aa: ASSLGNTGELF

v_gene: TRBV29-1
abundance: .
CDR3aa: SAKRDGNEKLF

v_gene: TRBV6-2/TRBV6-3
abundance: few
CDR3aa: ASSYSDRFAEAF

v_gene: TRBV6-1
abundance: .
CDR3aa: ASSEFGLGFSSGNTIY

v_gene: TRBV28
abundance: .
CDR3aa: ASSLFNGGYTEAF

v_gene: TRBV24-1
abundance: .
CDR3aa: ATSDSYRYEQY

v_gene: TRBV4-3
abundance: .
CDR3aa: ASSQDLARIEAF

v_gene: TRBV28
abundance: .
CDR3aa: ASSLLAGGPKDTQY

v_gene: TRBV7-8
abundance: .
CDR3aa: ASSSSPPGNYEQY

v_gene: TRBV15
abundance: .
CDR3aa: ATSRALQGTYEQY

v_gene: TRBV6-5
abundance: .
CDR3aa: ASSYPPRGGETQY

v_gene: TRBV4-1
abundance: .
CDR3aa: ASSQQGAIAYNEQF

v_gene: TRBV7-9
abundance: .
CDR3aa: ASSLATRSDTQY

v_gene: TRBV24-1
abundance: .
CDR3aa: ATSPWTDTGELF

v_gene: TRBV3-1/TRBV3-2
abundance: .
CDR3aa: ASSQDQGFSYNEQF

v_gene: TRBV11-2
abundance: once
CDR3aa: ASSLDLLGAF

v_gene: TRBV7-2
abundance: .
CDR3aa: ASSRIGTSMNTGELF

v_gene: TRBV29-1
abundance: .
CDR3aa: SVVNNGELF

v_gene: TRBV7-9
abundance: once
CDR3aa: ASTSGSSYNEQF

v_gene: TRBV7-9
abundance: .
CDR3aa: ASRPPVGEHGYT

v_gene: TRBV28
abundance: .
CDR3aa: ASSLARTGAAGSEAF

v_gene: TRBV12-5
abundance: .
CDR3aa: ASGLAVGGVLDEQF

v_gene: TRBV30
abundance: .
CDR3aa: AWSVLPSGEQF

v_gene: TRBV5-5
abundance: .
CDR3aa: ASSLAGQGLNTEAF

v_gene: TRBV9
abundance: .
CDR3aa: ASSVSGEGRDEQY

v_gene: TRBV30
abundance: .
CDR3aa: AWTRPLNTEAF

v_gene: TRBV7-3
abundance: once
CDR3aa: ASSLEASGSSGANVLT

v_gene: TRBV18
abundance: .
CDR3aa: ASSLRQGSTNIQY

v_gene: TRBV10-3
abundance: .
CDR3aa: AISEDTPGDEQY

v_gene: TRBV5-1
abundance: few
CDR3aa: ASSPDGLSPGGVTGVVVTGELF

v_gene: TRBV27
abundance: .
CDR3aa: ASSFSGYSYEQY

v_gene: TRBV2
abundance: .
CDR3aa: AIWGGLGEQF

v_gene: TRBV27
abundance: .
CDR3aa: ASSLGAGVAGELF

v_gene: TRBV3-1/TRBV3-2
abundance: .
CDR3aa: ASSYGQGEKLF

v_gene: TRBV2
abundance: .
CDR3aa: ASLPRVGEQY

v_gene: TRBV6-1
abundance: .
CDR3aa: ASSEVGGSVTYNEQF

v_gene: TRBV11-1
abundance: .
CDR3aa: ASSLVLREDTGELF

v_gene: TRBV7-8
abundance: few
CDR3aa: ASSLPGKDEQY

v_gene: TRBV28
abundance: .
CDR3aa: ASSFVRDFYEQY

v_gene: TRBV5-1
abundance: few
CDR3aa: ASRMEGAGYT

v_gene: TRBV4-2
abundance: .
CDR3aa: ASSRAGSYNEQF

v_gene: TRBV19
abundance: .
CDR3aa: ASSYGNSGETQY

v_gene: TRBV18
abundance: .
CDR3aa: ASSPADYEQY

v_gene: TRBV6-5
abundance: once
CDR3aa: ASSYESGTSDYGYT

v_gene: TRBV5-1
abundance: .
CDR3aa: ASSLGGTPDTQY

v_gene: TRBV3-1/TRBV3-2
abundance: once
CDR3aa: ASSQAWTGATGELF

v_gene: TRBV7-9
abundance: .
CDR3aa: ASSSRQGNNSPLH

v_gene: TRBV4-3
abundance: .
CDR3aa: ASSQGTSVADTQY

v_gene: TRBV28
abundance: .
CDR3aa: ASRTGGWGEKLF

v_gene: TRBV11-2
abundance: .
CDR3aa: ASSLGTGNYGYT

v_gene: TRBV11-2
abundance: .
CDR3aa: ASSLGWGELF

v_gene: TRBV5-8
abundance: .
CDR3aa: ASSSGRRRARETQY

v_gene: TRBV5-1
abundance: .
CDR3aa: ASSLVGTGGDYGYT

v_gene: TRBV6-2/TRBV6-3
abundance: once
CDR3aa: ASSKGQKNTEAF